The next 28 T cell receptor beta chains were all read from a single sample in a study of T cell clonality in common variable immunodeficiency. The study's findings and limits: Fewer deletions and N-nucleotide insertions were reportedly seen in common variable immunodeficiency TCR beta sequences.

The table came from immunoSEQ multiplex PCR; TCRdb's copy has only in-frame clones and leaves some out. Sampling found over 25,000 clones, none seen once. These TCRs' antigens remain unknown. The sequenced material came from peripheral blood mononuclear cells. The receptors here all came from a human donor with common variable immunodeficiency.

This clone was recorded many times. The part of the CDR3 DNA that was read is TGTGCCAGCAGCCTCTCCTACAATGAG. This gives the protein CASSLSYNE. The CDR3 reads in full as CASSLSYNEQFF. This sequence joins TRBV5-8 and TRBJ2-1; D uncertain. The read ends 3 residues before the CDR3 terminus; that terminus is restored from the germline J gene. Trimming took 4 bases from V and 0 from J, leaving 2 bases between them. Germline V gene lookup returns CDR1 SGHTS and CDR2 YDEGEE. The CDR3 is made up of 12 amino acids.

This clone was seen many times. Read coverage stops 3 residues before the CDR3 terminus; the germline J gene supplies the remainder. The chain uses TRBV20-1 and TRBJ2-2; 10 bases match TRBD1. Per germline, CDR1 DFQATT and CDR2 SNEGSKA (reference sequence). This CDR3 has 17 residues. V dropped 0 bases and J dropped 4; count of bases not matched to a gene: 8. The covered CDR3 bases are TGCAGTGCTAGAGACCCTCGGACAGGGGGGGCCACCGGGGAG. This gives the protein CSARDPRTGGATGE. The entire CDR3 reads CSARDPRTGGATGELFF.

For this clone: The read stops 3 residues short of the end of the CDR3; the missing end is completed from the germline J gene. The sample has other DNA sequences that encode this CDR3 too. The chain recombines TRBV6-2 or TRBV6-3 with TRBJ2-3, with D perhaps TRBD2 (5 bases). The CDR3 length is 16 residues. V lost 2 bases and J 0 bases, leaving 12 bases between the germline ends. Germline V gene lookup returns CDR1 MNHEY and CDR2 SVGEGT. The CDR3 DNA, read in part, is TGTGCCAGCAGTTACGGAGGCGGGCCTAGCACAGATACG. Protein sequence: CASSYGGGPSTDT. The whole CDR3 is CASSYGGGPSTDTQYF.

This clone showed up many times. The read terminates 3 residues ahead of where the CDR3 ends, so the germline J gene completes it. The chain joins TRBV29-1 to TRBJ1-2; 9 bases are shared with TRBD1. The germline CDR1 and CDR2 sequences are SQVTM and ANQGSEA. This CDR3 has 13 residues. CDR3 sequence: CSVLDRGVSDYTF. The part of the CDR3 DNA that was read is TGCAGCGTGTTGGACAGGGGCGTATCTGAC.

This clone was observed at least ten times. With the read ending 3 residues before the CDR3 end, the germline J gene is used to fill in that end. The chain employs TRBV18 and TRBJ1-3; the D gene is possibly TRBD1 (5 bases). CDR3 length: 16 residues. Between the trimmed V and J ends, which lost 1 base and 2 bases, there was a span of 12 bases. Germline CDR1 is KGHSH and CDR2 is LQKENI. The covered CDR3 bases are TGTGCCAGCTCACCACGGGCCAGGGAGGCTGGAAACACC. The encoded protein is CASSPRAREAGNT. The CDR3, in full, reads CASSPRAREAGNTIYF.

Concerning this clone: The CDR3 goes on 3 residues after the read ends, and that part is filled in from the germline J gene. The chain links TRBV7-3 to TRBJ2-7; TRBD1 might be the D (7 bases). V lost 1 base and J 5 bases, leaving 12 bases between the germline ends. Looked up from germline, CDR1 is SGHTA and CDR2 is FQGTGA. The CDR3 is made up of 14 amino acids. CDR3 DNA, as far as it was read: TGTGCCAGCAGCTTAATGGAGGGGGCAAACGAG. Translating gives CASSLMEGANE. The whole CDR3 reads CASSLMEGANEQYF. Looking up the rest from reference TRBV7-3 and TRBJ2-7 gives the full variable domain: GAGVSQTPSNKVTEKGKYVELRCDPISGHTALYWYRQSLGQGPEFLIYFQGTGAADDSGLPNDRFFAVRPEGSVSTLKIQRTERGDSAVYLCASSLMEGANEQYFGPGTRLTVT.

This clone appeared many times. The sequenced fragment ends 3 residues before the CDR3 boundary, so the rest is inferred from the germline J gene. The chain joins TRBV5-1 to TRBJ1-1, with a possible D match to TRBD1 (5 bases). The length of the CDR3 is 12 residues. Trimming stripped 3 bases from V and 4 bases from J, with 7 bases between. The germline V gene encodes CDR1 SGHRS and CDR2 YFSETQ. The CDR3 loop is CASSSGGTEAFF. The part of the CDR3 DNA that was read is TGCGCCAGCAGCTCGGGGGGCACTGAA.

This clone appeared a few times. The read gets to within 3 residues of the CDR3 end, and the germline J gene fills in the rest. The chain combines TRBV5-6 with TRBJ1-4; TRBD1 is a possible D gene (5 bases). The CDR3 has 14 residues. The germline gives CDR1 SGHDT, CDR2 YYEEEE. The V and J ends lost 5 bases and 8 bases respectively, with 16 bases between them. CDR3 DNA (partial): TGTGCCAGCAGGGGGCGGGGAGAGGAGGAAAAA. Translation gives CASRGRGEEEK. The full CDR3 sequence reads CASRGRGEEEKLFF.

This clone was found a few times. The read finishes 3 residues shy of the CDR3 end, and the germline J gene is used to complete it. The chain recombines TRBV19 with TRBJ2-2; 7 bases match TRBD1. The length of the CDR3 is 14 residues. Trimming took 6 bases from V and 0 from J; bases not matched to a gene: 1. Germline V gives CDR1 LNHDA, CDR2 SQIVND (reference sequence). CDR3 loop: CASRGQTNTGELFF. The sequenced part of the CDR3 DNA is TGTGCCAGTAGGGGACAGACGAACACCGGGGAG.

This clone was found many times. The CDR3 is cut off 3 residues early in the read; its end comes from the germline J gene. V usage is TRBV30 and J usage is TRBJ2-7; perhaps TRBD1 as D (5 bases). This CDR3 has 14 residues. Germline lookup yields CDR1 GTSNPN and CDR2 SVGIG (reference sequence). V lost 2 bases and J lost 6, with 17 bases in between. CDR3 bases read: TGTGCCTGGAGTTGGGGCCAGCCCCTGGGCGAG. Amino acid sequence: CAWSWGQPLGE. The CDR3 reads in full as CAWSWGQPLGEQYF.

Comments on this clone: Sequencing ends 3 residues short of the CDR3 end; the germline J gene provides the rest. This chain links TRBV5-1 with TRBJ2-7; D is perhaps TRBD1 (6 bases). CDR3 size: 14 residues. The V end was cut by 4 bases, the J end by 0 bases, with 11 bases between. Per the germline V gene, CDR1 is SGHRS and CDR2 is YFSETQ. Partial CDR3 DNA: TGCGCCAGCAGCACTCGGACAGCCTCCTACGAG. This encodes CASSTRTASYE. The CDR3 as a whole reads CASSTRTASYEQYF.

Many counts were recorded for this clone. Read sequence stops 3 residues before the CDR3 end, and the germline J gene provides the missing end. V and J are TRBV20-1 and TRBJ2-5; a possible D gene is TRBD1 (5 bases). V lost 3 bases, J lost 2 bases, and 13 bases lay in between. Germline V CDR1 and CDR2: DFQATT, SNEGSKA (reference sequence). The CDR3 is 14 residues long. This CDR3 reads CSARALGAQETQYF. The CDR3 bases that were read are TGCAGTGCTAGGGCGCTAGGGGCACAAGAGACC.

Regarding this clone: Read sequence stops 3 residues before the CDR3 end, and the germline J gene provides the missing end. The chain has TRBV2 and TRBJ2-5, with 12 bases fitting TRBD2. Germline trimming cut 5 bases from V and 5 bases from J; bases unmatched to any gene: 6. Germline-derived CDR1 and CDR2 are SNHLY and FYNNEI. CDR3 length: 15 residues. The sequenced part of the CDR3 DNA is TGTGCCAGCAGTTCGACTAGCGGGGGTTTCGAGACC. Translated, it gives CASSSTSGGFET. The full CDR3 protein reads CASSSTSGGFETQYF.

In its sample, this clone was seen a few times. Read sequence stops 3 residues before the CDR3 end, and the germline J gene provides the missing end. The chain links TRBV6-2 or TRBV6-3 to TRBJ2-7; D not certain. The CDR3 runs 14 residues. Germline assignment: CDR1 MNHEY and CDR2 SVGEGT. The ends were cut back, 2 bases at V and 0 bases at J, with 8 bases in the middle. The CDR3 reads CASSYGSFSYEQYF. The DNA read from the CDR3 is TGTGCCAGCAGTTACGGCAGTTTCTCCTACGAG.

Remarks on this clone: The observed sequence ends 3 residues before the CDR3 terminus, with the missing tail filled in from the germline J gene. V gene TRBV30 combines with J gene TRBJ1-5; no clear D. The V and J ends lost 4 bases and 1 base respectively, with 20 bases between them. The CDR3 spans 17 residues. The germline V gene encodes CDR1 GTSNPN and CDR2 SVGIG (reference sequence). The CDR3 reads CAWKGRRAIGSNQPQHF. CDR3 DNA (partial): TGTGCCTGGAAGGGTAGGAGGGCGATTGGGAGCAATCAGCCC.

In the case of this clone: The CDR3 end is not reached by the read, which stops 3 residues before it; the germline J gene fills it in. The V gene is TRBV5-1, the J gene TRBJ2-7; TRBD2 agrees at 7 bases. The CDR3 spans 15 residues. V lost 0 bases to trimming and J lost 6 bases; unmatched junction nucleotides: 9. Germline values: CDR1 SGHRS, CDR2 YFSETQ. The CDR3 spells CASSLAGGLKIEQYF. Partial CDR3 DNA: TGCGCCAGCAGCTTGGCGGGGGGACTTAAGATCGAG.

This clone appeared many times. The CDR3 goes on 3 residues after the read ends, and that part is filled in from the germline J gene. The chain couples TRBV5-1 to TRBJ1-4; 9 bases map to TRBD1. The CDR3 extends over 14 amino acids. CDR1 and CDR2 from the germline V gene are SGHRS and YFSETQ. Unmatched junction bases numbered 1, after V lost 2 bases and J lost 5 bases. This CDR3 is CASSFGQGNEKLFF. The sequenced CDR3 bases are TGCGCCAGCAGCTTTGGACAGGGGAATGAAAAA.

This clone was recorded many times. The DNA ends 3 residues before the CDR3 does, and the rest of the CDR3 is filled in from the germline J gene. J is TRBJ2-3 and V is TRBV28; the match to TRBD2 covers 7 bases. V was clipped by 10 bases and J by 0 bases; unmatched bases: 7. CDR3 size: 14 residues. Germline V gives CDR1 MDHEN, CDR2 SYDVKM. The part of the CDR3 DNA that was read is TGTGCCATCACGGGGGGACTGAGCACAGATACG. This codes for CAITGGLSTDT. The entire CDR3 protein reads CAITGGLSTDTQYF.

This clone was seen repeatedly, ten times or more. The read ends 3 residues before the CDR3 terminus; that terminus is restored from the germline J gene. The chain couples TRBV7-9 to TRBJ2-5; 11 nucleotides line up with TRBD1. The V gene's germline CDR1 is SEHNR and CDR2 FQNEAQ (reference sequence). The CDR3 is made up of 15 amino acids. Unmatched junction bases numbered 9, after V lost 5 bases and J lost 7 bases. Partial CDR3 DNA: TGTGCCAGCAGCCTCTTGGACAGGGGGCTAGGGACC. Residues: CASSLLDRGLGT. The full CDR3 protein reads CASSLLDRGLGTQYF.

This clone was seen only a few times. Read coverage stops 3 residues before the CDR3 terminus; the germline J gene supplies the remainder. The chain joins TRBV6-1 to TRBJ2-1, with TRBD2 matching 13 bases. J gave up 4 bases and V 4 bases, and 4 bases lay outside the gene matches. From germline, CDR1 is MNHNS and CDR2 SASEGT. The CDR3 is made up of 16 amino acids. The DNA read from the CDR3 is TGTGCCAGCAGTGGGACTAGCGGGGGAGATTACAATGAG. Protein sequence: CASSGTSGGDYNE. The whole CDR3 protein is CASSGTSGGDYNEQFF.

This clone came up a few times. The read gets to within 3 residues of the CDR3 end, and the germline J gene fills in the rest. The V gene is TRBV6-2 or TRBV6-3, the J gene TRBJ2-1; tentative D call: TRBD2 (7 bases). CDR3 size: 15 residues. CDR1 and CDR2 from the germline V gene are MNHEY and SVGEGT. V was shortened by 2 bases and J by 9 bases, with 17 bases between the two germline ends. Partial CDR3 DNA: TGTGCCAGCAGTTACGGGACTGGAGGGGGGGGTGAG. Protein sequence: CASSYGTGGGGE. The whole CDR3 sequence reads CASSYGTGGGGEQFF.

In its sample, this clone was seen many times. Read sequence stops 3 residues before the CDR3 end, and the germline J gene provides the missing end. The J gene is TRBJ1-1, the V gene TRBV2; D gene unclear. Germline CDR1 SNHLY, CDR2 FYNNEI. The V and J ends lost 3 bases and 1 base respectively, with 6 bases between them. CDR3 length: 13 amino acids. CDR3 DNA (partial): TGTGCCAGCAGTGAGGGCGAGAACACTGAA. It codes for CASSEGENTE. In full, the CDR3 reads CASSEGENTEAFF. Full variable domain (remainder filled in from reference TRBV2 and TRBJ1-1): EPEVTQTPSHQVTQMGQEVILRCVPISNHLYFYWYRQILGQKVEFLVSFYNNEISEKSEIFDDQFSVERPDGSNFTLKIRSTKLEDSAMYFCASSEGENTEAFFGQGTRLTVV.

This clone occurred a few times. The observed sequence ends 3 residues before the CDR3 terminus, with the missing tail filled in from the germline J gene. This chain links TRBV6-1 with TRBJ1-2; 8 bases are shared with TRBD1. Germline loops: CDR1 MNHNS, CDR2 SASEGT. This CDR3 region has 13 residues. The CDR3 sequence is CASSDLTGVGYTF. CDR3 bases read: TGTGCCAGCAGTGACCTGACAGGGGTGGGC.

This clone was picked up many times. Partial CDR3 DNA: TGTGCCAGCAGTGTGGACAGGGGTATGAACACTGAA. Translating it yields CASSVDRGMNTE. The entire CDR3 sequence reads CASSVDRGMNTEAFF. The rearrangement uses TRBV6-4 and TRBJ1-1; TRBD1 agrees at 9 bases. The read finishes 3 residues shy of the CDR3 end, and the germline J gene is used to complete it. Germline V gene sequence: CDR1 MRHNA, CDR2 SNTAGT. The CDR3 length is 15 residues. V lost 4 bases, J lost 0 bases, and 3 bases stayed unmatched.

Within the sample, this clone is medium-sized (0.01 to 0.1%). The junction and the germline gene differ at one end; a read error may be behind it. The CDR3 goes on 3 residues after the read ends, and that part is filled in from the germline J gene. The rearrangement joins TRBV4-2 to TRBJ1-4; no definite D call. The CDR3 totals 16 residues. The germline V gene encodes CDR1 LGHNA and CDR2 YNFKEQ. The sequenced CDR3 bases are TGCGCCAGCAGCCAAGATTGGGGTGGAGCGGGTGAAAAA. It specifies CASSQDWGGAGEK. The whole CDR3 region reads CASSQDWGGAGEKLFF.

This clone has at least ten counts. The read terminates 3 residues ahead of where the CDR3 ends, so the germline J gene completes it. The V gene is TRBV6-2 or TRBV6-3, the J gene TRBJ2-5; D might be TRBD1 (6 bases). The CDR3 extends over 13 amino acids. Germline lookup yields CDR1 MNHEY and CDR2 SVGEGT. The V and J ends lost 5 bases and 1 base respectively, with 8 bases between them. The DNA read from the CDR3 is TGTGCCAGCAGTAGGGACATCCAAGAGACC. It yields the protein CASSRDIQET. The entire CDR3 sequence reads CASSRDIQETQYF.

This clone turned up a few times. An end of the junction does not agree with germline; a read error may underlie this. Read data end 3 residues before the CDR3 end; the end is taken from the germline J gene. The chain is built from TRBV7-3 and TRBJ2-2; D gene unclear. This CDR3 spans 12 amino acids. Germline CDR1 is SGHTA and CDR2 is FQGTGA. CDR3 in amino acids: CSSSSPYGELFF. The DNA read from the CDR3 is TGTTCCAGCAGTAGCCCCTACGGGGAG.

This clone has more than one count but fewer than ten. The CDR3 end is not reached by the read, which stops 3 residues before it; the germline J gene fills it in. The J gene is TRBJ2-5, the V gene TRBV7-7; possibly TRBD1 for D (6 bases). Per germline, CDR1 SSHAT and CDR2 FNYEAQ (reference sequence). The CDR3 runs to 15 residues. Trimming stripped 1 base from V and 1 base from J, with 10 bases between. The sequenced CDR3 bases are TGTGCCAGCAGCTTAGGGGCAGGGGCCCAAGAGACC. Protein product: CASSLGAGAQET. The whole CDR3 is CASSLGAGAQETQYF. The full variable domain, rest sourced from reference TRBV7-7 and TRBJ2-5, is GAGVSQSPRYKVTKRGQDVTLRCDPISSHATLYWYQQALGQGPEFLTYFNYEAQPDKSGLPSDRFSAERPEGSISTLTIQRTEQRDSAMYRCASSLGAGAQETQYFGPGTRLLVL.